Described below is a single T cell receptor beta chain sequence and its context. The sample originates from a study of blood T cell repertoires in COVID-19. The germline gives CDR1 ENHRY, CDR2 SYGVKD. V was clipped by 6 bases and J by 2 bases; unmatched bases: 10. This CDR3 has 16 amino acids. Authors' data handling: How many nucleated cells were present was estimated from reference gene primer amplification. Sequencing was performed with immunoSEQ multiplex PCR; in TCRdb, only in-frame clones are kept and a portion is missing. The DNA gave D and trimming, while V, J and clone size come from that table. The sample holds over 200,000 clones, 88% seen once.

This clonotype was obtained from a man between 60 and 75 years old who had recovered from COVID-19. Sequenced: peripheral blood. The chain employs TRBV10-3 and TRBJ1-2; 9 bases agree with TRBD1. The CDR3 is CAIRGIGQGLNYGYTF. DNA of the CDR3: TGTGCCATCAGGGGGATAGGACAGGGGCTCAACTATGGCTACACCTTC.